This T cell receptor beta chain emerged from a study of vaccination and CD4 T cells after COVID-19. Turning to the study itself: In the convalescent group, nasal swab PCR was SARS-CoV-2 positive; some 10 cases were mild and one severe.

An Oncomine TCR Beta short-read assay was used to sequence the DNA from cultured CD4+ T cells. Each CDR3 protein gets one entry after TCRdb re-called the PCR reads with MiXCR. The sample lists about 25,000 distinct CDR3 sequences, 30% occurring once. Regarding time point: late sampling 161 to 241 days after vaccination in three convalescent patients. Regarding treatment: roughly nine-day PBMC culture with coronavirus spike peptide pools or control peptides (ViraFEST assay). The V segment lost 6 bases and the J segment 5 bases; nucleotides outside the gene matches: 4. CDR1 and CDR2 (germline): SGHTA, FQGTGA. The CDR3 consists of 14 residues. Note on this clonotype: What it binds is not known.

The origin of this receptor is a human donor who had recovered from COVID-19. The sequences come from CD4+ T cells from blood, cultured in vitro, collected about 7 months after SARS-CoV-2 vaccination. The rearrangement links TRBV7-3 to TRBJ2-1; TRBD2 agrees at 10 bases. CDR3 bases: TGTGCCAGCAGTATCACTAGCGGGGACAATGAGCAGTTCTTC. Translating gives CASSITSGDNEQFF.